This TCR beta chain was recorded in a study of blood T cells in healthy people across ages. It was with a sample-barcoded 5' primer and a J-beta primer mix that a second PCR of roughly 6 to 12 cycles was run. TCRdb recomputed calls from the 5' RACE reads with MiXCR, one row per CDR3 protein. The sample includes about 930,000 distinct CDR3 sequences, 25% to 30% of them seen just once. Regarding the study as a whole: Among long-lived donors, naive CD4+ cells were more numerous and diversity higher than in aged donors.

Donation came from healthy Caucasian individuals in Russia who were aged roughly 6 to 95. The sample holds a few counts of this clonotype. Its antigen is unknown. The CDR3 length is 13 residues. J lost 2 bases, V lost 7 bases, and 3 bases had no gene match. The germline V gene encodes CDR1 SQVTM and CDR2 ANQGSEA. Another study also made use of these data, one on T cells of mothers and their children.

Sequenced sample: blood. This TCR was recovered from a middle-aged woman in good health. V gene TRBV29-1 combines with J gene TRBJ1-5; 9 bases align to TRBD1. CDR3 sequence reads: CSAQGAGNQPQHF. In DNA, the CDR3 is TGCAGCGCACAGGGGGCGGGCAATCAGCCCCAGCATTTT.